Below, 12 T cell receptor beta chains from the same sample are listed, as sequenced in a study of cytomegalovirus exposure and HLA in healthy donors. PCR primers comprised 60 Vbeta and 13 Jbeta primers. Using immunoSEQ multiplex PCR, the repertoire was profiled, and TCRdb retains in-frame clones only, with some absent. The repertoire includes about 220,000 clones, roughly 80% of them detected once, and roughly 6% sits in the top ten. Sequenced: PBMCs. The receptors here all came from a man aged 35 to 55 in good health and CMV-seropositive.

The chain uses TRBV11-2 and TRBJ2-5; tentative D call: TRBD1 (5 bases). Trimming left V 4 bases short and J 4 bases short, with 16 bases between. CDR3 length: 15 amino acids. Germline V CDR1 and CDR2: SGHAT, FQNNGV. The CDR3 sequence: CASSWGRGAVETQYF. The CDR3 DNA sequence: TGTGCCAGCAGCTGGGGTAGGGGTGCGGTAGAGACCCAGTACTTC.

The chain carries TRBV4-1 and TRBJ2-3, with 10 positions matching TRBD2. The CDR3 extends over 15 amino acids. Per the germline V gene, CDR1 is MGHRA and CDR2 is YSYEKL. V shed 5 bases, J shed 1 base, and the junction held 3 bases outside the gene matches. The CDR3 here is CASSFGLAGTDTQYF. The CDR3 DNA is TGCGCCAGCAGCTTCGGACTAGCGGGCACAGATACGCAGTATTTT.

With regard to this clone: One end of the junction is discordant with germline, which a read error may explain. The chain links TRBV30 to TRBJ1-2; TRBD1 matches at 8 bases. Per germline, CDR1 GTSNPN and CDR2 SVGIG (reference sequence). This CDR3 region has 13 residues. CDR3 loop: CAWTQGANYGHTF. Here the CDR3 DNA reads TGTGCCTGGACTCAGGGGGCGAACTATGGCCACACCTTC.

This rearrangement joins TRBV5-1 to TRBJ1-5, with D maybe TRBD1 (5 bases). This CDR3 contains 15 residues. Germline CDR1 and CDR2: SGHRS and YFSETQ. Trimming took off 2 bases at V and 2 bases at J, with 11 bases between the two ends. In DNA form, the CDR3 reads TGCGCCAGCAGCTTTGAAGGGGAAGGCAATCAGCCCCAGCATTTT. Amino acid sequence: CASSFEGEGNQPQHF.

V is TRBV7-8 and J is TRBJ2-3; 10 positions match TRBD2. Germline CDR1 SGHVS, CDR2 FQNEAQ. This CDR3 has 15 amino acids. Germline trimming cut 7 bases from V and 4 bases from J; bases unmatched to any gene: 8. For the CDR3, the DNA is TGTGCCAGCACAGATCTAGCGGGAGAGCCAGATACGCAGTATTTT. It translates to CASTDLAGEPDTQYF.

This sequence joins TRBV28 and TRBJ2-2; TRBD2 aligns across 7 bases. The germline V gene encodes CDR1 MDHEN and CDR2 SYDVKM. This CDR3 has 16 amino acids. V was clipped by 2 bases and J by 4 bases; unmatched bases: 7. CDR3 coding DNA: TGTGCCAGCAGTTTAGTGACGGGAGGACCCACCGGGGAGCTGTTTTTT. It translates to CASSLVTGGPTGELFF.

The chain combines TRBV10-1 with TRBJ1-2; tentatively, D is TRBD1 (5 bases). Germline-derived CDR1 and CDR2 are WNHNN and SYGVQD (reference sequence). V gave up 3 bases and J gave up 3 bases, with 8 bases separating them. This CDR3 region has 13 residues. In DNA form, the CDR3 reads TGCGCCAGCAGTGAAGGGACTCACTATGGCTACACCTTC. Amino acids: CASSEGTHYGYTF.

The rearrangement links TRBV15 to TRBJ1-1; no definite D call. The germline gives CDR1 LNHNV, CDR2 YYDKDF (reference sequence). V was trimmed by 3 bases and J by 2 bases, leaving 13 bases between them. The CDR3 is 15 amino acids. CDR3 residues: CATSSPKGGNTEAFF. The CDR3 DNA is TGTGCCACCAGCAGCCCAAAGGGAGGAAACACTGAAGCTTTCTTT.

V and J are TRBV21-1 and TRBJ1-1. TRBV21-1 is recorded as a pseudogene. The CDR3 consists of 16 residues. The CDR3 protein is CASPWGDVRGVGEAFF. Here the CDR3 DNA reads TGTGCCAGCCCTTGGGGGGACGTCCGTGGGGTAGGTGAAGCTTTCTTT.

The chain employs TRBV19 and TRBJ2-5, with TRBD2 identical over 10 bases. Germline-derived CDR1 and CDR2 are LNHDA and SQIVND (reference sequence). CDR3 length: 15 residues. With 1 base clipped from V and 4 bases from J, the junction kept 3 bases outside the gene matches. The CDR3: CASSIASGSLETQYF. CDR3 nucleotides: TGTGCCAGTAGTATAGCTAGCGGGAGTTTAGAGACCCAGTACTTC.

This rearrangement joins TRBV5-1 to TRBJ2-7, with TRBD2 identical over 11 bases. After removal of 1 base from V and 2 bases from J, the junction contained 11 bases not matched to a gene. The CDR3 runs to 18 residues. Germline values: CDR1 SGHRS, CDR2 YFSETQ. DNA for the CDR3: TGCGCCAGCAGCTTGAATTTACTAGCGGGAGAATCTCCCTACGAGCAGTACGTC. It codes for CASSLNLLAGESPYEQYV.

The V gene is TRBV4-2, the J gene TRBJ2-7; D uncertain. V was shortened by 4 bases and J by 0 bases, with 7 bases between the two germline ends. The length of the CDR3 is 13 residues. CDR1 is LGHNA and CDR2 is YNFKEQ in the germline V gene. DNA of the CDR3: TGTGCCAGCAGCCCCCGCGGCTCCTACGAGCAGTACTTC. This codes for CASSPRGSYEQYF.